The next 2 T cell receptor beta chains were all read from a single sample in a study of T-cell memory formation after mild COVID-19. TCRdb processed the 5' RACE reads anew with MiXCR; each CDR3 protein has one entry. The data hold some 100,000 distinct CDR3 sequences, with roughly 11% observed a single time. Sequenced sample: PBMCs or a T cell subset sorted from them (not recorded which). The receptors were sampled from a man in his late teens or twenties who had mild COVID-19 (a few samples of this study predate the infection). Cell type and time point are not known.

There are many counts of this clonotype. The chain couples TRBV4-1 to TRBJ2-1, with TRBD2 matching 11 bases. Germline V gives CDR1 MGHRA, CDR2 YSYEKL. The CDR3 covers 17 residues. J lost 2 bases, V lost 4 bases, and 7 bases had no gene match. The DNA of the CDR3 is TGCGCCAGCAGCCCGAGACTAGCGGGGTTAACCTACAATGAGCAGTTCTTC. Translating gives CASSPRLAGLTYNEQFF.

This chain links TRBV7-6 with TRBJ2-3; 10 bases are shared with TRBD1. Germline lookup yields CDR1 SGHVS and CDR2 FNYEAQ. This CDR3 has 17 amino acids. V was clipped by 1 base and J by 3 bases; unmatched bases: 7. The CDR3 DNA reads as TGTGCCAGCAGCTTAGGCCCCCGGGACAGGGGAACAGATACGCAGTATTTT. The encoded protein is CASSLGPRDRGTDTQYF.